The clone carrying this T cell receptor (beta chain) has just one count. Its antigen is unknown. The sample belongs to a study of cytomegalovirus exposure and HLA in healthy donors. Regarding the study as a whole: In a later analysis, HLA-associated TCR beta chains were more clonally expanded than equally common others. In most subjects, TCR beta sequences reportedly gave accurate predictions of HLA-A and HLA-B alleles. The dataset shows that most TCR sequences were rare, while some public TCRs occurred in many donors. A list of 164 TCR beta chains associated with cytomegalovirus was given.

V was shortened by 8 bases and J by 4 bases, with 12 bases between the two germline ends. The CDR3 runs to 13 residues. 60 Vbeta and 13 Jbeta primers were used in PCR. Only in-frame clones appear in the TCRdb table, and some are missing; sequencing was by immunoSEQ multiplex PCR. In the table there are some 77,000 clones, approximately 79% of which are singletons. The specimen was PBMCs. This chain links TRBV23-1 with TRBJ1-3; D remains ambiguous. TRBV23-1 is known as an ORF, though its function is uncertain. The TCR comes from a man aged 30-40 years in good health and CMV-seronegative. The CDR3 sequence is CASPGSRGNTIYF. The CDR3 nucleotides read TGCGCCAGCCCGGGTTCAAGAGGAAACACCATATATTTT.